The 9 T cell receptor beta chains listed next were all sequenced from one sample in a study of vaccination and CD4 T cells after COVID-19. No antigen is known for these receptors. Treatment in this sample: approximately 11-day PBMC culture with coronavirus spike peptide pools or control peptides (ViraFEST assay). The study sequenced cultured CD4+ T cell DNA using the Oncomine TCR Beta short-read assay. TCRdb reprocessed the PCR reads with MiXCR, giving one entry per CDR3 protein. This repertoire shows 20,000 to 25,000 distinct CDR3 sequences, less than 80% found once; its top ten account for around 23%. The source was CD4+ T cells from blood, cultured in vitro, collected before SARS-CoV-2 vaccination. These receptors were obtained from a human donor who received a COVID-19 vaccine.

The rearrangement links TRBV2 to TRBJ2-2; D remains ambiguous. CDR3 size: 16 residues. V lost 2 bases and J lost 0, with 10 bases in between. CDR1 and CDR2 (germline): SNHLY, FYNNEI. The CDR3 nucleotides are TGTGCCAGCAGTGAACAAAACCCCGCGAACACCGGGGAGCTGTTTTTT. This codes for CASSEQNPANTGELFF.

V gene TRBV7-9 combines with J gene TRBJ2-5; TRBD2 matches at 9 bases. CDR3 length equals 16 residues. Germline assignment: CDR1 SEHNR and CDR2 FQNEAQ (reference sequence). V lost 2 bases, J lost 1 base, and 5 bases stayed unmatched. The DNA for the CDR3 is TGTGCCAGCAGCTTAACGACTAGCGGTTCCCAAGAGACCCAGTACTTC. It codes for CASSLTTSGSQETQYF.

V is TRBV24-1 and J is TRBJ2-2; D call uncertain. The CDR3 contains 12 residues. Trimming cost V 5 bases and J 9 bases, with 9 bases left between them. CDR1 and CDR2 from the germline V gene are KGHDR and SFDVKD. The CDR3 protein is CATSAGRRELFF. CDR3 in DNA: TGTGCCACCAGTGCCGGGCGTCGGGAGCTGTTTTTT.

This chain links TRBV28 with TRBJ1-6, with 10 bases identical to TRBD1. With 5 bases clipped from V and 4 bases from J, the junction kept 2 bases outside the gene matches. Looked up from germline, CDR1 is MDHEN and CDR2 is SYDVKM. This CDR3 region has 15 residues. The chain's CDR3 is CASSRQGAYNSPLHF. DNA for the CDR3: TGTGCCAGCAGTAGACAGGGGGCATATAATTCACCCCTCCACTTT.

The gene calls are TRBV20-1 and TRBJ2-7, with 8 nucleotides matching TRBD1. This CDR3 region has 15 residues. CDR1 and CDR2 (germline): DFQATT, SNEGSKA (reference sequence). With V trimmed by 1 base and J by 0 bases, 5 bases remained unmatched. The CDR3 DNA is TGCAGTGCTAGAGTGGGACAGGCGCACTCCTACGAGCAGTACTTC. Its protein product is CSARVGQAHSYEQYF.

The chain links TRBV6-1 to TRBJ1-3, with 11 positions matching TRBD1. Germline lookup yields CDR1 MNHNS and CDR2 SASEGT. The CDR3 consists of 15 residues. The ends lost 4 bases at V and 8 bases at J; junction bases unmatched: 7. This CDR3 is CASSARTGGLDTIYF. In DNA, the CDR3 is TGTGCCAGCAGTGCCCGGACAGGGGGCTTAGACACCATATATTTT.

V is TRBV30 and J is TRBJ1-2, with a weak D call TRBD1 (5 bases). Deletions cut 0 bases from V and 4 bases from J, with 18 bases between. This CDR3 has 16 amino acids. CDR1 and CDR2 from the germline V gene are GTSNPN and SVGIG (reference sequence). The CDR3 DNA is TGTGCCTGGAGTGTAGGACCCCTGGGGCGGTCCTATGGCTACACCTTC. Translation gives CAWSVGPLGRSYGYTF.

CDR3 coding DNA: TGTGCCAGTAGTCCAGCCCATGATTCACCCCTCCACTTT. This translates into CASSPAHDSPLHF. This chain connects TRBV19 to TRBJ1-6; D is uncertain. Per germline, CDR1 LNHDA and CDR2 SQIVND (reference sequence). The CDR3 consists of 13 residues. The germline V and J ends were trimmed by 5 bases and 8 bases, with 10 bases remaining between them.

The V and J genes are TRBV20-1 and TRBJ2-3; D remains ambiguous. The V end was cut by 2 bases, the J end by 0 bases, with 18 bases between. This CDR3 is built from 17 residues. The germline gives CDR1 DFQATT, CDR2 SNEGSKA (reference sequence). CDR3 DNA: TGCAGTGCTAGACCAGCGAGACCTAAACCTAGCACAGATACGCAGTATTTT. Translated, it gives CSARPARPKPSTDTQYF.